The 17 T cell receptor beta chains given below trace back to one sample, sequenced in a study of radiation and T cells in renal cell carcinoma (dated by TCRdb to 2018 to 2021). Reading the label with the study, this specimen's time point is: baseline pretreatment blood. The sample's treatment or condition label, decoded: 15 Gy SBRT to primary tumor, nephrectomy 4 weeks later. The method behind the library was the immunoSEQ multiplex PCR assay. TCRdb took over this immuneACCESS table, retaining in-frame rearrangements with V and J assigned. Such tables are incomplete; in checked studies, under half of the missing clones stem from an unresolved V gene, and the remainder is unexplained. The sample table shows around 160,000 clones, and 88% are seen once. The ten largest clones add up to approximately 4% of the sample. Material: blood, obtained from a patient whose treatment included radiotherapy and nephrectomy. The receptors come from a woman between 70 and 85 years old with renal cell carcinoma.

V gene TRBV11-2 combines with J gene TRBJ2-7; TRBD2 aligns across 7 bases. Germline values: CDR1 SGHAT, CDR2 FQNNGV. The J segment lost 4 bases and the V segment lost 0 bases, leaving 12 bases of the junction unmatched. CDR3 length equals 17 residues. CDR3 sequence (DNA): TGTGCCAGCAGCTTAGACTCCGGGACGGGGGGTATGTACGAGCAGTACTTC. Translating it yields CASSLDSGTGGMYEQYF.

V is TRBV4-3 and J is TRBJ2-2; TRBD1 aligns across 9 bases. Germline CDR1 is LGHNA and CDR2 is YSLEER. The CDR3 is made up of 15 amino acids. Trimming took 4 bases from V and 5 from J; bases not matched to a gene: 5. The CDR3 DNA sequence: TGCGCCAGCAGCCGGACAGGGGTTGAAACCGGGGAGCTGTTTTTT. Its translation: CASSRTGVETGELFF.

J is TRBJ1-4 and V is TRBV18; 7 bases line up with TRBD1. Germline assignment: CDR1 KGHSH and CDR2 LQKENI. V gave up 3 bases and J gave up 2 bases; unmatched junction bases: 9. CDR3 length: 17 amino acids. CDR3 in DNA: TGTGCCAGCTCACCGCGGCTTACAGGGGACACTAATGAAAAACTGTTTTTT. It is translated as CASSPRLTGDTNEKLFF.

The gene calls are TRBV19 and TRBJ1-1; D may be TRBD1 (6 bases). V was cut by 6 bases and J by 0 bases, with 11 bases left in between. The CDR3 contains 14 residues. Germline V gene sequence: CDR1 LNHDA, CDR2 SQIVND (reference sequence). The CDR3 region is CASSPDSLNTEAFF. In DNA, the CDR3 is TGTGCCAGTAGCCCGGACAGTTTGAACACTGAAGCTTTCTTT.

The chain carries TRBV28 and TRBJ1-5; no firm D call. Germline V gene sequence: CDR1 MDHEN, CDR2 SYDVKM. The V and J ends lost 6 bases and 0 bases respectively, with 15 bases between them. This CDR3 contains 16 residues. The CDR3 DNA reads as TGTGCCAGCAGATCCCCGGGGTTTTATAGCAATCAGCCCCAGCATTTT. This codes for CASRSPGFYSNQPQHF.

The V and J genes are TRBV19 and TRBJ1-5; 7 bases align to TRBD1. V lost 4 bases, J lost 4 bases, and 7 bases stayed unmatched. Germline values: CDR1 LNHDA, CDR2 SQIVND (reference sequence). The CDR3 spans 15 residues. The CDR3 reads CASSTRQGRNQPQHF. The DNA of the CDR3 is TGTGCCAGTAGTACTAGACAGGGAAGGAATCAGCCCCAGCATTTT.

V and J are TRBV27 and TRBJ2-1, with D possibly matching TRBD2 (7 bases). V was cut by 1 base and J by 8 bases, with 21 bases left in between. The CDR3 totals 17 residues. CDR1 is MNHEY, CDR2 SMNVEV, per germline (reference sequence). The DNA for the CDR3 is TGTGCCAGCAGTTTATTTCCGGTGTGGGGGGGGCCAGATGAGCAGTTCTTC. Protein sequence: CASSLFPVWGGPDEQFF.

CDR3 DNA: TGTGCCAGCAGCGCCCGTCCGGTGGACACTGAAGCTTTCTTT. Translation: CASSARPVDTEAFF. This chain links TRBV7-6 with TRBJ1-1; D is ambiguous. Trimming removed 5 bases at V and 3 bases at J, with 13 bases between. CDR3 size: 14 residues. Germline-derived CDR1 and CDR2 are SGHVS and FNYEAQ. Filled out from reference TRBV7-6 and TRBJ1-1, the complete variable domain reads GAGVSQSPRYKVTKRGQDVALRCDPISGHVSLYWYRQALGQGPEFLTYFNYEAQQDKSGLPNDRFSAERPEGSISTLTIQRTEQRDSAMYRCASSARPVDTEAFFGQGTRLTVV.

The chain has TRBV4-2 and TRBJ1-2; D perhaps matches TRBD1 (5 bases). The germline V gene has CDR1 LGHNA and CDR2 YNFKEQ. The CDR3 contains 17 residues. V lost 5 bases, J lost 4 bases, and 23 bases lay in between. The CDR3: CASSGELRQGLSYGYTF. In nucleotides, the CDR3 is TGTGCCAGCAGCGGGGAGCTGAGGCAGGGCCTTTCCTATGGCTACACCTTC.

CDR3 loop: CAISDPVKGNEETQYF. The CDR3 bases are TGTGCCATCAGTGATCCAGTCAAGGGGAATGAAGAGACCCAGTACTTC. V is TRBV10-3 and J is TRBJ2-5; a possible D gene is TRBD1 (5 bases). CDR3 length: 16 residues. V lost 3 bases to trimming and J lost 3 bases, with 17 bases between them. Per the germline V gene, CDR1 is ENHRY and CDR2 is SYGVKD.

J is TRBJ2-5 and V is TRBV14; D is undetermined. CDR3 length: 12 amino acids. The germline V gene encodes CDR1 SGHDN and CDR2 FVKESK. V was pared by 0 bases and J by 7 bases, with 6 bases between. CDR3 residues: CASSQEVGTQYF. The CDR3 nucleotides are TGTGCCAGCAGCCAAGAGGTGGGGACCCAGTACTTC.

The chain couples TRBV19 to TRBJ1-2; a possible D gene is TRBD1 (5 bases). There are 16 residues in the CDR3. Germline CDR1 is LNHDA and CDR2 is SQIVND (reference sequence). The ends were cut back, 8 bases at V and 0 bases at J, with 19 bases in the middle. CDR3 bases: TGTGCCAGTTCTCGACTTGGACACGAAGCTAACTATGGCTACACCTTC. Protein product: CASSRLGHEANYGYTF.

This chain uses TRBV5-4 with TRBJ2-4; the match to TRBD2 covers 8 bases. CDR1 is SGHNT, CDR2 YYREEE, per germline (reference sequence). Germline trimming cut 3 bases from V and 5 bases from J; bases unmatched to any gene: 10. The CDR3 has 16 amino acids. CDR3: CASSSDRGGQQNIQYF. CDR3 DNA sequence: TGTGCCAGCAGCTCCGATCGGGGGGGCCAGCAAAACATTCAGTACTTC.

The J gene is TRBJ2-7, the V gene TRBV6-5; TRBD1 matches 7 bases. The CDR3 sequence is 13 residues long. CDR1 is MNHEY, CDR2 SVGAGI, per germline. Trimming took 7 bases from V and 0 from J; bases not matched to a gene: 3. CDR3 loop: CASTRDSSYEQYF. DNA of the CDR3: TGTGCCAGCACCCGGGACAGCTCCTACGAGCAGTACTTC.

The CDR3: CATSRDIPTGNQETQYF. In DNA, the CDR3 is TGTGCCACCAGCAGAGATATCCCTACAGGGAACCAAGAGACCCAGTACTTC. The chain uses TRBV15 and TRBJ2-5; the D gene is possibly TRBD1 (6 bases). There are 17 residues in the CDR3. Looked up from germline, CDR1 is LNHNV and CDR2 is YYDKDF (reference sequence). V gave up 0 bases and J gave up 0 bases, with 14 bases separating them.

CDR3 protein: CASSFQETQYF. DNA of the CDR3: TGTGCCAGCAGCTTCCAAGAGACCCAGTACTTC. The chain recombines TRBV5-6 with TRBJ2-5; D gene uncertain. Germline CDR1 reads SGHDT; CDR2 reads YYEEEE. V was clipped by 2 bases and J by 1 base, with 0 bases between them. CDR3 length: 11 residues. The full variable domain, in which reference TRBV5-6 and TRBJ2-5 provide the parts outside the CDR3, is DAGVTQSPTHLIKTRGQQVTLRCSPKSGHDTVSWYQQALGQGPQFIFQYYEEEERQRGNFPDRFSGHQFPNYSSELNVNALLLGDSALYLCASSFQETQYFGPGTRLLVL.

J is TRBJ2-5 and V is TRBV7-8; D not certain. Between the trimmed V and J ends, which lost 1 base and 0 bases, there was a span of 9 bases. The CDR3 length is 15 residues. Germline assignment: CDR1 SGHVS and CDR2 FQNEAQ. The CDR3 region is CASSLGSLYQETQYF. The CDR3 bases are TGTGCCAGCAGCTTAGGCAGCTTGTACCAAGAGACCCAGTACTTC. Using reference TRBV7-8 and TRBJ2-5 for the parts outside the CDR3, the full variable domain is GAGVSQSPRYKVAKRGQDVALRCDPISGHVSLFWYQQALGQGPEFLTYFQNEAQLDKSGLPSDRFFAERPEGSVSTLKIQRTQQEDSAVYLCASSLGSLYQETQYFGPGTRLLVL.